A selection of T cell receptor beta chains follows, all from one sample in a study of blood T cell repertoires in COVID-19. Profiling relied on immunoSEQ multiplex PCR, and the TCRdb table lists in-frame clones only, not all of them. The repertoire holds more than 200,000 clones, with roughly 80% as singletons. The sample consisted of peripheral blood. Every receptor here comes from a woman of 80 years or more with acute or convalescent COVID-19. The CDR3 runs from the conserved cysteine through the conserved F or W. The D gene is left open where the match is weak. Where a row states a size, it is once, few, many or the class of an expanded clone; other rows omit it.

v_gene	d_gene	j_gene	abundance	CDR3nt	CDR3aa
TRBV5-5	TRBD1	TRBJ1-4	few	TGTGCCAGCAGCCCAACAGGGGAAGAAGTCTATGAAAAACTGTTTTTT	CASSPTGEEVYEKLFF
TRBV11-2	NA	TRBJ1-6	NA	TGTGCCAGCAGCTTACCCGTGGGAGGGTTGAGATCACCCCTCCACTTT	CASSLPVGGLRSPLHF
TRBV15	NA	TRBJ2-7	NA	TGTGCCACCAGCAGAGAGGCAACAATCTACGAGCAGTACTTC	CATSREATIYEQYF
TRBV30	NA	TRBJ1-2	NA	TGTGCCTGGGGTGCGGGGGACGCGGTTGGCTACACCTTC	CAWGAGDAVGYTF
TRBV6-4	NA	TRBJ2-2	NA	TGTGCCAGCAGTGTTGAGTCGAACACCGGGGAGCTGTTTTTT	CASSVESNTGELFF
TRBV27	TRBD1	TRBJ1-4	NA	TGTGCCAGCAGTCTTATCAGGGGGAGGAATGAAAAACTGTTTTTT	CASSLIRGRNEKLFF
TRBV3-1/TRBV3-2	NA	TRBJ1-1	NA	TGTGCCAGCAGCCAAGCAGTGAACACTGAAGCTTTCTTT	CASSQAVNTEAFF
TRBV5-1	NA	TRBJ1-3	NA	TGCGCCAGCAGCCCGCCGGTCCGTAACACCATATATTTT	CASSPPVRNTIYF
TRBV29-1	TRBD1	TRBJ1-5	once	TGCAGCGTTGAAAACGGAGGGGGCCGCCAGCATTTT	CSVENGGGRQHF
TRBV19	NA	TRBJ2-7	once	TGTGCCAGTAGCCCTAACGGCGGGGGCGGCTCCTACGAGCAGTACTTC	CASSPNGGGGSYEQYF
TRBV10-2	NA	TRBJ1-6	NA	TGCGCCAGCAGTGAGTCCGATGCAGGCTCCTATAATTCACCCCTCCACTTT	CASSESDAGSYNSPLHF
TRBV5-1	TRBD1	TRBJ2-3	NA	TGCGCCAGCAGCTTGGGACAGGGGGTAGATACGCAGTATTTT	CASSLGQGVDTQYF
TRBV6-5	NA	TRBJ1-5	NA	TGTGCCAGCAGTTACCACGACTCGTATAGCAATCAGCCCCAGCATTTT	CASSYHDSYSNQPQHF
TRBV6-5	TRBD1	TRBJ1-2	NA	TGTGCCAGCAGTACCCTGGGACAGGACTTTTATGGCTACACCTTC	CASSTLGQDFYGYTF
TRBV24-1	TRBD1	TRBJ2-7	NA	TGTGCCACCGTTCGGACAGGGGGCTTGTTACACTACGAGCAGTACTTC	CATVRTGGLLHYEQYF